One sample yielded the 19 T cell receptor beta chains listed below, sequenced in a study of vaccination and CD4 T cells after COVID-19. The Oncomine TCR Beta short-read assay sequenced DNA from cultured CD4+ T cells. TCRdb used MiXCR to reprocess the PCR reads, holding one entry per CDR3 protein. The sample lists 5,500 to 8,000 distinct CDR3 sequences; approximately 23% were seen once. Treatment given: approximately 11-day PBMC culture with coronavirus spike peptide pools or control peptides (ViraFEST assay). The antigens of these receptors remain unknown. The sample consisted of CD4+ T cells from blood, cultured in vitro, taken after SARS-CoV-2 vaccination. Receptors were obtained from a human donor who had recovered from COVID-19.

This chain uses TRBV28 with TRBJ2-1; 12 nucleotides line up with TRBD1. This CDR3 region has 16 residues. V lost 4 bases and J lost 8; bases outside the gene matches: 9. Germline values: CDR1 MDHEN, CDR2 SYDVKM. The DNA of the CDR3 is TGTGCCAGCAGTTCAACCCCGGGACAGGGGGCACATGAGCAGTTCTTC. Translation gives CASSSTPGQGAHEQFF. Using reference TRBV28 and TRBJ2-1 for the parts outside the CDR3, the full variable domain is DVKVTQSSRYLVKRTGEKVFLECVQDMDHENMFWYRQDPGLGLRLIYFSYDVKMKEKGDIPEGYSVSREKKERFSLILESASTNQTSMYLCASSSTPGQGAHEQFFGPGTRLTVL.

The chain couples TRBV15 to TRBJ2-2; D may be TRBD2 (6 bases). This CDR3 is built from 16 residues. Trimming stripped 0 bases from V and 4 bases from J, with 12 bases between. Germline-derived CDR1 and CDR2 are LNHNV and YYDKDF (reference sequence). CDR3: CATSREAAGLTGELFF. CDR3 sequence (DNA): TGTGCCACCAGCAGAGAGGCTGCGGGACTCACCGGGGAGCTGTTTTTT.

J is TRBJ1-1 and V is TRBV6-1; D is ambiguous. V lost 2 bases to trimming and J lost 1 base, with 8 bases between them. Germline assignment: CDR1 MNHNS and CDR2 SASEGT. This CDR3 has 14 amino acids. CDR3 residues: CASSERGGNTEAFF. CDR3 in DNA: TGTGCCAGCAGTGAAAGAGGCGGGAACACTGAAGCTTTCTTT.

The chain couples TRBV20-1 to TRBJ2-5; tentatively, D is TRBD2 (6 bases). Trimming took 0 bases from V and 1 from J, leaving 12 bases between them. Looked up from germline, CDR1 is DFQATT and CDR2 is SNEGSKA (reference sequence). The CDR3 runs 15 residues. In DNA form, the CDR3 reads TGCAGTGCTAGAGACGGGGGTGGCAGCCAAGAGACCCAGTACTTC. Translating gives CSARDGGGSQETQYF.

A few counts support this clonotype. This chain links TRBV10-3 with TRBJ2-5, with TRBD2 as a possible D gene (6 bases). CDR1 is ENHRY and CDR2 is SYGVKD in the germline V gene. The CDR3 has 16 residues. The V end was cut by 4 bases, the J end by 2 bases, with 17 bases between. CDR3 nucleotide sequence: TGTGCCATCAGTGCGGGGAGGACGGATACTCAAGAGACCCAGTACTTC. This sequence encodes CAISAGRTDTQETQYF.

By share, this clonotype ranks as medium-sized (0.01 to 0.1%). The rearrangement links TRBV6-4 to TRBJ2-7; 12 bases map to TRBD1. J lost 5 bases, V lost 6 bases, and 2 bases had no gene match. The germline CDR1 and CDR2 sequences are MRHNA and SNTAGT. The CDR3 runs to 13 residues. CDR3 residues: CASSGTGGNEQYF. The CDR3 DNA reads TGTGCCAGCAGCGGGACAGGGGGCAACGAGCAGTACTTC.

Only a few counts were recorded for this clonotype. The chain employs TRBV7-9 and TRBJ1-2; D is unclear. This CDR3 region has 13 residues. V lost 8 bases and J 4 bases, leaving 14 bases between the germline ends. Per the germline V gene, CDR1 is SEHNR and CDR2 is FQNEAQ (reference sequence). The CDR3 coding sequence is TGTGCCAGCTCGGTCCAAAGCCTCTATGGCTACACCTTC. Encoded protein: CASSVQSLYGYTF. The whole variable domain, remainder taken from reference TRBV7-9 and TRBJ1-2, is DTGVSQNPRHKITKRGQNVTFRCDPISEHNRLYWYRQTLGQGPEFLTYFQNEAQLEKSRLLSDRFSAERPKGSFSTLEIQRTEQGDSAMYLCASSVQSLYGYTFGSGTRLTVV.

This chain uses TRBV20-1 with TRBJ1-1; 10 bases line up with TRBD1. Per germline, CDR1 DFQATT and CDR2 SNEGSKA (reference sequence). The CDR3 runs 14 residues. Losses at the gene ends were 3 bases for V and 6 bases for J; bases not matched to a gene: 7. The CDR3 here is CSASLGQGRPEAFF. The CDR3 coding sequence is TGCAGTGCTAGCCTGGGACAGGGGCGGCCTGAAGCTTTCTTT.

By proportion, this clonotype is medium-sized. The chain recombines TRBV7-3 with TRBJ1-1; unclear D gene. Germline assignment: CDR1 SGHTA and CDR2 FQGTGA. CDR3 length equals 10 residues. V was pared by 10 bases and J by 7 bases, with 10 bases between. Here the CDR3 DNA reads TGTGCCAACCTCTCCCTTGAAGCTTTCTTT. Translating gives CANLSLEAFF.

This clonotype occurred a few times. V gene TRBV5-8 combines with J gene TRBJ1-5; 9 bases agree with TRBD1. CDR3 length: 17 residues. The germline V gene has CDR1 SGHTS and CDR2 YDEGEE. Germline trimming cut 3 bases from V and 2 bases from J; bases unmatched to any gene: 9. The CDR3 DNA reads TGTGCCAGCAGCTCGGGACAGGGTAGGGTCGGCAATCAGCCCCAGCATTTT. As protein: CASSSGQGRVGNQPQHF.

V and J are TRBV2 and TRBJ2-1; possibly TRBD1 for D (5 bases). Trimming removed 7 bases at V and 4 bases at J, with 17 bases between. CDR1 and CDR2 (germline): SNHLY, FYNNEI. There are 15 residues in the CDR3. In nucleotides, the CDR3 is TGTGCCAGCAACACCGACTGGGGCAGTTACAATGAGCAGTTCTTC. Translating it yields CASNTDWGSYNEQFF.

This clonotype was counted between two and nine times. The chain combines TRBV7-3 with TRBJ2-3; maybe TRBD1 (6 bases). This CDR3 is 14 amino acids long. CDR1 SGHTA and CDR2 FQGTGA come from the germline V gene. V dropped 1 base and J dropped 4 bases, with 9 bases sitting between them. CDR3 in amino acids: CASSLNRDADTQYF. DNA of the CDR3: TGTGCCAGCAGCTTAAACAGGGATGCAGATACGCAGTATTTT. Full variable domain (rest looked up from reference TRBV7-3 and TRBJ2-3): GAGVSQTPSNKVTEKGKYVELRCDPISGHTALYWYRQSLGQGPEFLIYFQGTGAADDSGLPNDRFFAVRPEGSVSTLKIQRTERGDSAVYLCASSLNRDADTQYFGPGTRLTVL.

The genes are TRBV4-1 and TRBJ2-3; D uncertain. From germline, CDR1 is MGHRA and CDR2 YSYEKL. With 1 base removed from V and 4 bases from J, the gap between germline ends came to 12 bases. The CDR3 has 15 residues. Written as DNA, the CDR3 is TGCGCCAGCAGCCAAGTTTGGGTCACATCAGATACGCAGTATTTT. Translating it yields CASSQVWVTSDTQYF.

This clonotype was found a few times. The CDR3 reads CASSARTSGWGHNEQFF. CDR3 DNA sequence: TGTGCCAGCAGTGCGAGGACTAGCGGGTGGGGTCACAATGAGCAGTTCTTC. The chain combines TRBV25-1 with TRBJ2-1; 11 nucleotides agree with TRBD2. V shed 4 bases and J 5 bases; nucleotides not matched to a gene: 10. The CDR3 runs 17 residues. CDR1 and CDR2 from the germline V gene are MGHDK and SYGVNS.

This clonotype is categorized as medium-sized. V and J are TRBV7-6 and TRBJ2-7, with D perhaps assigned TRBD1 or TRBD2 (5 bases each). With 0 bases removed from V and 5 bases from J, the gap between germline ends came to 11 bases. This CDR3 spans 14 amino acids. Germline V CDR1 and CDR2: SGHVS, FNYEAQ. In DNA, the CDR3 is TGTGCCAGCAGCTTAGCGGGGGTAGACCACGAGCAGTACTTC. Protein: CASSLAGVDHEQYF.

This clonotype turned up a few times. This chain joins TRBV10-1 and TRBJ2-1; possibly TRBD1 for D (5 bases). The germline V and J ends were trimmed by 2 bases and 6 bases, with 20 bases remaining between them. CDR3 length: 17 amino acids. Per the germline V gene, CDR1 is WNHNN and CDR2 is SYGVQD (reference sequence). CDR3 nucleotides: TGCGCCAGCAGTGAGAGGCAGGGTCGCAGGGCGGTCAATGAGCAGTTCTTC. Amino acids: CASSERQGRRAVNEQFF.

This clonotype ranks as medium-sized (0.01 to 0.1%). The rearrangement uses TRBV6-5 and TRBJ1-6; 8 nucleotides match TRBD1. Trimming cost V 4 bases and J 10 bases; bases outside gene matches: 9. Germline V gene sequence: CDR1 MNHEY, CDR2 SVGAGI. CDR3 size: 15 residues. Written as DNA, the CDR3 is TGTGCCAGCAGTTCCAGGACAGGGAGAGGCTCACCCCTCCACTTT. It yields the protein CASSSRTGRGSPLHF.

By share, this clonotype counts as medium-sized. V usage is TRBV20-1 and J usage is TRBJ2-5; no firm D call. CDR1 is DFQATT and CDR2 is SNEGSKA in the germline V gene (reference sequence). CDR3 size: 14 residues. V was shortened by 3 bases and J by 4 bases, with 15 bases between the two germline ends. The CDR3 loop reads CSASRATSGETQYF. The CDR3 DNA is TGCAGTGCTAGTAGGGCCACCTCGGGAGAGACCCAGTACTTC.

This clonotype is medium-sized. V and J are TRBV6-2 or TRBV6-3 and TRBJ2-7, with 8 bases identical to TRBD1. Germline values: CDR1 MNHEY, CDR2 SVGEGT. The CDR3 spans 12 residues. J lost 4 bases, V lost 8 bases, and 4 bases had no gene match. The CDR3 sequence is CASGDRLYEQYF. The CDR3 DNA reads as TGTGCCAGCGGGGACAGGCTGTACGAGCAGTACTTC.